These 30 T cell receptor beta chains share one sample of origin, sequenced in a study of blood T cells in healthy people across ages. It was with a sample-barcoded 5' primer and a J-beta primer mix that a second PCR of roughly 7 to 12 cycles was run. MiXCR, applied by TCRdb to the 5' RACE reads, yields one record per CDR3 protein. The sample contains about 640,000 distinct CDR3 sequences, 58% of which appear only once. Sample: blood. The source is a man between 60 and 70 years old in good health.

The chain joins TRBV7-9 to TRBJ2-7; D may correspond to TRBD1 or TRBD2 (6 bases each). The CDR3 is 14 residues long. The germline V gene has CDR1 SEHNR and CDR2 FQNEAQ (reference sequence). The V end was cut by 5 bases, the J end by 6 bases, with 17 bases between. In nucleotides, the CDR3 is TGTGCCAGCAGCGACCTTGGGGGGCAGGGCGAGCAGTACTTC. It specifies CASSDLGGQGEQYF.

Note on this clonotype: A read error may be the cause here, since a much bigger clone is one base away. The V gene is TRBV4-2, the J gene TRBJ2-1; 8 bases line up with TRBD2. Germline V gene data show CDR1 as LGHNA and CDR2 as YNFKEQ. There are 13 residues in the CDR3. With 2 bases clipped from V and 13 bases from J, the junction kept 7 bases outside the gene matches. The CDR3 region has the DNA TGTGCCAGCAGCCAAAGCGGGGGAGAGACCCAGTTCTTC. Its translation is CASSQSGGETQFF.

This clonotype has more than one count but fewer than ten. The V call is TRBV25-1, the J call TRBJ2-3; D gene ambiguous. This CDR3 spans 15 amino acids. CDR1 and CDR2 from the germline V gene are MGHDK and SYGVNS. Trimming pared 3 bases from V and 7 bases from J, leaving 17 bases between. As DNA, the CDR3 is TGTGCCAGCAGTGAGTCAGGAGCCCGGTCAAATACGCAGTATTTT. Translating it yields CASSESGARSNTQYF. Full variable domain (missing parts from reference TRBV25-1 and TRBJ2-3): EADIYQTPRYLVIGTGKKITLECSQTMGHDKMYWYQQDPGMELHLIHYSYGVNSTEKGDLSSESTVSRIRTEHFPLTLESARPSHTSQYLCASSESGARSNTQYFGPGTRLTVL.

The CDR3 sequence is CAISGGTGENTQYF. The CDR3 DNA follows: TGTGCCATCAGTGGGGGGACAGGGGAGAATACGCAGTATTTT. V is TRBV10-3 and J is TRBJ2-3; 10 nucleotides line up with TRBD1. Germline loops: CDR1 ENHRY, CDR2 SYGVKD. Losses at the gene ends were 4 bases for V and 7 bases for J; bases not matched to a gene: 5. CDR3 length: 14 amino acids.

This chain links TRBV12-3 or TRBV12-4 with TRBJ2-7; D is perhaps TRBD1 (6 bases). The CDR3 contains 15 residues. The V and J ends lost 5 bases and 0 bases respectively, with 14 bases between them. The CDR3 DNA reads TGTGCCAGCAGTGTAACCGGGACACGCTCCTACGAGCAGTACTTC. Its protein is CASSVTGTRSYEQYF.

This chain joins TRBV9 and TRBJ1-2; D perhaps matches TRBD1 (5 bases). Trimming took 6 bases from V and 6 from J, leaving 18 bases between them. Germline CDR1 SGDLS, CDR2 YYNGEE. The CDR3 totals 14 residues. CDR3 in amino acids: CASKKGWDGDGYTF. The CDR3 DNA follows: TGTGCCAGCAAAAAAGGATGGGACGGAGATGGCTACACCTTC.

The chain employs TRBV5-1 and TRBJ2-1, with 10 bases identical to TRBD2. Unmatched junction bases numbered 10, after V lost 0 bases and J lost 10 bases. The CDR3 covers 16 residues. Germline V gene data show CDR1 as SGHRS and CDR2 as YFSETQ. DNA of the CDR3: TGCGCCAGCAGCTTGGCCGGAATAGCGGGGGGAAAAGAGCAGTTCTTC. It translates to CASSLAGIAGGKEQFF.

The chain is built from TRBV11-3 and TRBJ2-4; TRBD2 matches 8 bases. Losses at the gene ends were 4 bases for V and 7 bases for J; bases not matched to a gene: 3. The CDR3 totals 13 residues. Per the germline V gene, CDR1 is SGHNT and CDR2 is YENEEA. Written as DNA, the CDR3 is TGTGCCAGCAGCTCCGGGACTAGGAACATTCAGTACTTC. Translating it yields CASSSGTRNIQYF.

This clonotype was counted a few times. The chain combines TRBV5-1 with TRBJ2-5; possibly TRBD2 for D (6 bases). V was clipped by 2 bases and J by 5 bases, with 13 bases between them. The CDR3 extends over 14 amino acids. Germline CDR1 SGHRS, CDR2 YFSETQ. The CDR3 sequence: CASSFQPGEETQYF. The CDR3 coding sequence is TGCGCCAGCAGCTTTCAGCCGGGGGAGGAGACCCAGTACTTC.

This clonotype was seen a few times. This chain's CDR3 is CASSSPTGSEEQYF. The CDR3 nucleotides are TGTGCCAGCAGCTCACCCACCGGAAGCGAAGAGCAGTACTTC. J is TRBJ2-7 and V is TRBV7-9; D not certain. Germline V lookup: CDR1 SEHNR, CDR2 FQNEAQ (reference sequence). Trimming took off 4 bases at V and 7 bases at J, with 17 bases between the two ends. CDR3 length equals 14 residues. Based on the CDR3 plus reference TRBV7-9 and TRBJ2-7, the full variable domain is DTGVSQNPRHKITKRGQNVTFRCDPISEHNRLYWYRQTLGQGPEFLTYFQNEAQLEKSRLLSDRFSAERPKGSFSTLEIQRTEQGDSAMYLCASSSPTGSEEQYFGPGTRLTVT.

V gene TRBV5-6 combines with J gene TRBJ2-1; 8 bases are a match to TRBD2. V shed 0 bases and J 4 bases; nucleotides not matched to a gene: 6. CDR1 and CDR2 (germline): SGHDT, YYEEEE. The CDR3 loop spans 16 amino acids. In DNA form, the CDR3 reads TGTGCCAGCAGCTTGGTGGCACTAGCGGCTTACAATGAGCAGTTCTTC. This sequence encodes CASSLVALAAYNEQFF.

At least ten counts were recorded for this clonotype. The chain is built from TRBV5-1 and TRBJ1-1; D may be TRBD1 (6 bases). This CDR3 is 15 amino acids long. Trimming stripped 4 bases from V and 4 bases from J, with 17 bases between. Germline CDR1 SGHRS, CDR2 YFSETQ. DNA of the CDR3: TGCGCCAGCAGCCCGTCGAACTTGGGGGCCACTGAAGCTTTCTTT. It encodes CASSPSNLGATEAFF.

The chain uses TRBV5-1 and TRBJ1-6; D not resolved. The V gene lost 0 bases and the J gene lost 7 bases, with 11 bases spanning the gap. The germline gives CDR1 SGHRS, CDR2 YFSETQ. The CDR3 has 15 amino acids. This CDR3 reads CASSLDVGRNSPLHF. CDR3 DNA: TGCGCCAGCAGCTTGGATGTCGGGCGAAATTCACCCCTCCACTTT.

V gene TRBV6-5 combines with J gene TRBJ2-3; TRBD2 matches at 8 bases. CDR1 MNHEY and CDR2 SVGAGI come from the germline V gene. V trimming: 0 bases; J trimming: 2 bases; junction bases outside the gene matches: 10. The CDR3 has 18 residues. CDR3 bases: TGTGCCAGCAGTTACTCGTTTAAGCGGGGGTCCCCCACAGATACGCAGTATTTT. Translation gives CASSYSFKRGSPTDTQYF.

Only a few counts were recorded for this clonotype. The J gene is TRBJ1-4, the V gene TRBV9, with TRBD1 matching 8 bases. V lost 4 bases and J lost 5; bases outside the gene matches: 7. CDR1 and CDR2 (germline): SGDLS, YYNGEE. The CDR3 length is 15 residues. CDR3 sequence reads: CASSFRQGQNEKLFF. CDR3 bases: TGTGCCAGCAGCTTTCGACAGGGGCAGAATGAAAAACTGTTTTTT.

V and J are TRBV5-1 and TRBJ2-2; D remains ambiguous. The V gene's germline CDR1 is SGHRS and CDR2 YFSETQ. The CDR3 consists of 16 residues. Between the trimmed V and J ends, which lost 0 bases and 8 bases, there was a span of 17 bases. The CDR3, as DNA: TGCGCCAGCAGCTTGGAGGGTAGGAACCCACCGGGGGAGCTGTTTTTT. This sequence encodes CASSLEGRNPPGELFF.

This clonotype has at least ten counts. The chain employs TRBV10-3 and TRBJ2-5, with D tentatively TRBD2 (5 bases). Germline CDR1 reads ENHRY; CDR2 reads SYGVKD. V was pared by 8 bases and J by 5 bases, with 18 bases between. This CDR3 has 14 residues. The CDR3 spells CAIGRAGRGETQYF. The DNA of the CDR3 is TGTGCCATCGGAAGGGCAGGCAGAGGGGAGACCCAGTACTTC.

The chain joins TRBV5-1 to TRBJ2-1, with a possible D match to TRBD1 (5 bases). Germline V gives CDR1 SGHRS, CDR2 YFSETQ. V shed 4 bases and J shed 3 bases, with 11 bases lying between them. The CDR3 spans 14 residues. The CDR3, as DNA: TGCGCCAGCAGCCCGCTAGGGGACTACAATGAGCAGTTCTTC. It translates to CASSPLGDYNEQFF.

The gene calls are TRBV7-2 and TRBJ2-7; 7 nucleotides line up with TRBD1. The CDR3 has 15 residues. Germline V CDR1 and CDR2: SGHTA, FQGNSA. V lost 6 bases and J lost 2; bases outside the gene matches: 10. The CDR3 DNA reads TGTGCCAGCAGAGGGAGCGGACAGGACCCCTACGAGCAGTACTTC. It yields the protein CASRGSGQDPYEQYF.

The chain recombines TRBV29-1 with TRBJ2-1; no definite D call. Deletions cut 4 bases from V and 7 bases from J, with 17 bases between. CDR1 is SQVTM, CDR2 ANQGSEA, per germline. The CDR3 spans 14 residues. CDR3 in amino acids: CSVVPVQMYNEQFF. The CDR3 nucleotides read TGCAGCGTTGTCCCGGTACAGATGTATAATGAGCAGTTCTTC.

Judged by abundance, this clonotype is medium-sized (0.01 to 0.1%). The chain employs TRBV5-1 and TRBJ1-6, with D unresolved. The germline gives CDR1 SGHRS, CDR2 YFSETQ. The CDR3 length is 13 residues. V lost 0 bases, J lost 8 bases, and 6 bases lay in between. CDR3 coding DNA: TGCGCCAGCAGCTTGGTAGTGGATTCACCCCTCCACTTT. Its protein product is CASSLVVDSPLHF.

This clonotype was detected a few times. CDR3: CASRLQGAGYGYTF. The CDR3 region has the DNA TGCGCCAGCAGGTTACAGGGGGCAGGGTATGGCTACACCTTC. The V and J genes are TRBV4-1 and TRBJ1-2; 9 bases map to TRBD1. Germline V gene sequence: CDR1 MGHRA, CDR2 YSYEKL. V shed 6 bases, J shed 5 bases, and the junction held 7 bases outside the gene matches. The CDR3 sequence is 14 residues long.

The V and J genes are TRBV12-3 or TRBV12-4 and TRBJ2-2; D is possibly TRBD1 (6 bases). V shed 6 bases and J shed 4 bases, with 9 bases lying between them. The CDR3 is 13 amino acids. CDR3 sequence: CASRGQSTGELFF. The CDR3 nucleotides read TGTGCCAGCAGGGGACAATCCACCGGGGAGCTGTTTTTT.

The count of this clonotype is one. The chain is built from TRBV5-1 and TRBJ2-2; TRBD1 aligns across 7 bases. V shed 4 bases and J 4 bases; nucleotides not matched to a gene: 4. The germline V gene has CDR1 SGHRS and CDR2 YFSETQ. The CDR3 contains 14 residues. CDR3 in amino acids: CASSKGDSTGELFF. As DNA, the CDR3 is TGCGCCAGCAGCAAAGGGGACAGCACCGGGGAGCTGTTTTTT.

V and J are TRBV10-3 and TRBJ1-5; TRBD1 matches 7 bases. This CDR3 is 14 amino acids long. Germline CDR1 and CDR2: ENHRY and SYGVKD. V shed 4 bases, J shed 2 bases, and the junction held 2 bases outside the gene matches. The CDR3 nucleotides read TGTGCCATCAGTGGAACAGGGGGCAATCAGCCCCAGCATTTT. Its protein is CAISGTGGNQPQHF.

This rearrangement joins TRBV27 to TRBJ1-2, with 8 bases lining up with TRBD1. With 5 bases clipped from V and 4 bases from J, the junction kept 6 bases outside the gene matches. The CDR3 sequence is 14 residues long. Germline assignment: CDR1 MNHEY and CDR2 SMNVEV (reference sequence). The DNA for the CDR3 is TGTGCCAGCAGTGTGGACAGGGACCTCTATGGCTACACCTTC. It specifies CASSVDRDLYGYTF.

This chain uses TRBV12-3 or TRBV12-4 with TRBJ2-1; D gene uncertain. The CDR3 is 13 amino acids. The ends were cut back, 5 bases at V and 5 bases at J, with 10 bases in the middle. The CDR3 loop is CASSGQLNNEQFF. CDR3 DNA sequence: TGTGCCAGCAGTGGGCAGCTAAACAATGAGCAGTTCTTC.

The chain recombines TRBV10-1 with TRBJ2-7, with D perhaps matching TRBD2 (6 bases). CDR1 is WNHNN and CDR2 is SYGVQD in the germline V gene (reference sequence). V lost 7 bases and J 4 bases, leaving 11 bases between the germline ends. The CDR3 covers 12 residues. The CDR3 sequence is CASTGLSYEQYF. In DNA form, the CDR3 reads TGCGCCAGCACGGGACTGAGTTACGAGCAGTACTTC.

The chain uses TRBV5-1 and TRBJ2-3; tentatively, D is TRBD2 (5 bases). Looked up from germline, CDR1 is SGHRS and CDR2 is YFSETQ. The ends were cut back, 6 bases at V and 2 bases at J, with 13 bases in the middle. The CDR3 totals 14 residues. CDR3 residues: CASKEVGTTDTQYF. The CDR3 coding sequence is TGCGCCAGCAAGGAGGTCGGAACCACAGATACGCAGTATTTT.

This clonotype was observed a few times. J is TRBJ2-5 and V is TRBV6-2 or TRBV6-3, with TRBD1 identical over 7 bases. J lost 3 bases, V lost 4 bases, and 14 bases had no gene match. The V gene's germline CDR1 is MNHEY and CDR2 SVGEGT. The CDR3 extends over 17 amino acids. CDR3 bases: TGTGCCAGCAGTTCAAATCTCTACCGGGACAGAGAAGAGACCCAGTACTTC. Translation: CASSSNLYRDREETQYF.